The 13 T cell receptor beta chains below all came from one sample that was sequenced in a study of Ad26.COV2.S vaccination and SARS-CoV-2 variants. Treatment specified: over 15 received Ad26.COV2.S at low or high dose, single or two shots; several received placebo; per-sample allocation not given. After the first vaccine or placebo injection, samples were drawn on day 63. Some clones are missing from TCRdb's copy, which holds only in-frame ones; the method was immunoSEQ multiplex PCR. The repertoire holds hundreds of thousands of clones, 89% seen once, with over 2.5% in the top ten. The source was peripheral blood, collected in a trial of Ad26.COV2.S vaccine versus placebo. The source is a person between 18 and 59 years old who received the Ad26.COV2.S COVID-19 vaccine or a placebo.

V usage is TRBV5-1 and J usage is TRBJ2-3; TRBD2 matches 9 bases. V shed 5 bases and J 1 base; nucleotides not matched to a gene: 11. Germline V CDR1 and CDR2: SGHRS, YFSETQ. CDR3 length: 17 residues. CDR3 protein: CASSPRMLAGGTDTQYF. In DNA form, the CDR3 reads TGCGCCAGCAGTCCCAGGATGTTAGCGGGGGGCACAGATACGCAGTATTTT.

The chain combines TRBV5-5 with TRBJ2-1; 11 bases match TRBD1. The CDR3 has 14 amino acids. Germline loops: CDR1 SGHKS, CDR2 YYEKEE (reference sequence). Germline trimming cut 6 bases from V and 9 bases from J; bases unmatched to any gene: 8. The DNA of the CDR3 is TGTGCCAGCACCCGTGGGACAGGGGGGTTTGAGCAGTTCTTC. Translating gives CASTRGTGGFEQFF.

This chain connects TRBV11-2 to TRBJ1-1; no firm D call. V shed 0 bases and J shed 5 bases, with 10 bases lying between them. The CDR3 is made up of 14 amino acids. The germline CDR1 and CDR2 sequences are SGHAT and FQNNGV. This CDR3 is CASSLDLIGTEAFF. The CDR3 bases are TGTGCCAGCAGCTTAGATCTGATCGGGACTGAAGCTTTCTTT.

The CDR3 nucleotides read TGTGCCAGCAATTGGGTCGGCGGGAATTCACCCCTCCACTTT. Its protein is CASNWVGGNSPLHF. The genes are TRBV6-5 and TRBJ1-6; no definite D call. V lost 7 bases to trimming and J lost 7 bases, with 14 bases between them. The CDR3 spans 14 residues. Germline V gene lookup returns CDR1 MNHEY and CDR2 SVGAGI.

The V gene is TRBV11-2, the J gene TRBJ2-5; tentative D call: TRBD2 (5 bases). Per germline, CDR1 SGHAT and CDR2 FQNNGV. The V end lost 5 bases, the J end lost 5 bases, and 18 bases lay between the germline ends. The CDR3 runs to 15 residues. The CDR3 region has the DNA TGTGCCAGCAGCCTCTATACACGGGCGGGTGAGACCCAGTACTTC. This translates into CASSLYTRAGETQYF.

J is TRBJ1-3 and V is TRBV4-2; D unresolved. Trimming left V 4 bases short and J 0 bases short, with 16 bases between. The CDR3 is 17 amino acids. Germline V gives CDR1 LGHNA, CDR2 YNFKEQ. CDR3 in amino acids: CASSRDRRTASGNTIYF. CDR3 nucleotide sequence: TGTGCCAGCAGCCGCGATAGGAGGACGGCCTCTGGAAACACCATATATTTT.

This clone was observed a single time. The chain joins TRBV4-3 to TRBJ2-1; TRBD2 aligns across 7 bases. V lost 4 bases to trimming and J lost 8 bases; unmatched junction nucleotides: 11. From germline, CDR1 is LGHNA and CDR2 YSLEER. This CDR3 is 15 amino acids long. In DNA, the CDR3 is TGCGCCAGCAGCCCAAGGAGGGAGGGCCTCCATGAGCAGTTCTTC. Protein product: CASSPRREGLHEQFF.

The genes are TRBV12-3 or TRBV12-4 and TRBJ1-2; 10 nucleotides line up with TRBD1. After removal of 6 bases from V and 6 bases from J, the junction contained 4 bases not matched to a gene. This CDR3 contains 13 residues. The CDR3 bases are TGTGCCAGCAGCCAGGACAGGGGGGATGGCTACACCTTC. It codes for CASSQDRGDGYTF.

The chain recombines TRBV7-9 with TRBJ1-3; D not resolved. The CDR3 is made up of 12 amino acids. Germline CDR1 reads SEHNR; CDR2 reads FQNEAQ (reference sequence). Trimming shortened V by 3 bases and J by 4 bases, and 4 bases separated the two germline ends. CDR3 nucleotide sequence: TGTGCCAGCAGCTTCGCGGGAAACACCATATATTTT. Encoded protein: CASSFAGNTIYF.

This clone has just a few counts. CDR3: CAWSPGRRYGELFF. CDR3 sequence (DNA): TGTGCCTGGAGTCCGGGCAGGCGGTACGGGGAGCTGTTTTTT. The V call is TRBV30, the J call TRBJ2-2; D call uncertain. The length of the CDR3 is 14 residues. Germline CDR1 GTSNPN, CDR2 SVGIG (reference sequence). Trimming removed 2 bases from V and 7 bases from J, with 14 bases in between.

The rearrangement joins TRBV10-1 to TRBJ1-5, with 9 nucleotides matching TRBD1. Germline CDR1 is WNHNN and CDR2 is SYGVQD (reference sequence). The CDR3 is 15 amino acids. With 3 bases clipped from V and 2 bases from J, the junction kept 2 bases outside the gene matches. CDR3 nucleotide sequence: TGCGCCAGCAGTGAACGGACAGGGGGCAATCAGCCCCAGCATTTT. Residues: CASSERTGGNQPQHF.

The rearrangement joins TRBV27 to TRBJ1-2; 9 positions match TRBD1. Germline CDR1 and CDR2: MNHEY and SMNVEV (reference sequence). This CDR3 spans 15 amino acids. V gave up 6 bases and J gave up 4 bases; unmatched junction bases: 9. CDR3 bases: TGTGCCAGCAGCTACGGGACAGGGCGGATCTATGGCTACACCTTC. This translates into CASSYGTGRIYGYTF.

V usage is TRBV18 and J usage is TRBJ2-3; 7 bases line up with TRBD1. V lost 2 bases and J lost 0; bases outside the gene matches: 8. The germline CDR1 and CDR2 sequences are KGHSH and LQKENI. The CDR3 length is 17 residues. The CDR3 here is CASSPDRDRVSTDTQYF. The CDR3 DNA reads as TGTGCCAGCTCACCAGATCGGGACAGAGTTAGCACAGATACGCAGTATTTT.